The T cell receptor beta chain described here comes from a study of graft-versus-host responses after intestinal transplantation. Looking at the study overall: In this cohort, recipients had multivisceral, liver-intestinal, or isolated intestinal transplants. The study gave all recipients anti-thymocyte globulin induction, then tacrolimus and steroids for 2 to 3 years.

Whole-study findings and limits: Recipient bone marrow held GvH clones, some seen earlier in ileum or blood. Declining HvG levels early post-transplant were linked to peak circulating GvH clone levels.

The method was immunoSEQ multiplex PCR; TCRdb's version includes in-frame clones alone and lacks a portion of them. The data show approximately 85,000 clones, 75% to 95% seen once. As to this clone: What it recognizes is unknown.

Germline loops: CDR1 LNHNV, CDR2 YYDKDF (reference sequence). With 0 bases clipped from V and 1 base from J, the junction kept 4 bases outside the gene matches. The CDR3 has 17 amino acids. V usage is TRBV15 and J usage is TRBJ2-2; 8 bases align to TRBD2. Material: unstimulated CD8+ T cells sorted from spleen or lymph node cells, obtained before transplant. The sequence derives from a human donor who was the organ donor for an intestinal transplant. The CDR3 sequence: CATSRDWLAGNTGELFF. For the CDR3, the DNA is TGTGCCACCAGCAGAGATTGGCTAGCGGGGAACACCGGGGAGCTGTTTTTT. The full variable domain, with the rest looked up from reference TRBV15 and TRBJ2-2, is DAMVIQNPRYQVTQFGKPVTLSCSQTLNHNVMYWYQQKSSQAPKLLFHYYDKDFNNEADTPDNFQSRRPNTSFCFLDIRSPGLGDTAMYLCATSRDWLAGNTGELFFGEGSRLTVL.